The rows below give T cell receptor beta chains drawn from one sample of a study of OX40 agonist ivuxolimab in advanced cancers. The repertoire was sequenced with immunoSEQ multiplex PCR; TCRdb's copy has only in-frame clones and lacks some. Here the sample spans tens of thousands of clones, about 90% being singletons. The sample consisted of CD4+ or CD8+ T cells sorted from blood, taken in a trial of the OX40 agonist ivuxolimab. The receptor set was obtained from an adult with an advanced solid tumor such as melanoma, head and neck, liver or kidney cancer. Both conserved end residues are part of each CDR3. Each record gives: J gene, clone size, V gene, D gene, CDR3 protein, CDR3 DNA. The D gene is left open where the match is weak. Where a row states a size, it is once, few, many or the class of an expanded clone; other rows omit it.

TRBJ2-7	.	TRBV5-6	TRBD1	CASSQGDEQYF	TGTGCCAGCAGCCAGGGGGACGAGCAGTACTTC
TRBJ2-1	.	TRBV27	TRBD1	CASNPRQGPHNEQFF	TGTGCCAGCAACCCTAGACAGGGTCCCCACAATGAGCAGTTCTTC
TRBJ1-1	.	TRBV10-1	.	CASSPGVTTEAFF	TGCGCCAGCAGTCCGGGGGTCACGACTGAAGCTTTCTTT
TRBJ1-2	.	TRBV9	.	CASSVGTYSNYGYTF	TGTGCCAGCAGCGTAGGGACATACTCGAACTATGGCTACACCTTC
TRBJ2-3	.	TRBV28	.	CASSYLYRGSTDTQYF	TGTGCCAGCAGTTATCTCTACCGGGGATCCACAGATACGCAGTATTTT
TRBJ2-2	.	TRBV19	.	CASSIDHETYTGELFF	TGTGCCAGTAGTATAGATCATGAGACCTATACCGGGGAGCTGTTTTTT
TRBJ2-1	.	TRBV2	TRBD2	CASFEASSGNNEQFF	TGTGCCAGCTTCGAAGCGTCTAGCGGTAACAATGAGCAGTTCTTC
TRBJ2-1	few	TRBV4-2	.	CASSQDESDSYNEQFF	TGTGCCAGCAGCCAAGATGAAAGTGACAGTTACAATGAGCAGTTCTTC
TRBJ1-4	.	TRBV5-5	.	CASSLVAGNEKLFF	TGTGCCAGCAGCTTGGTGGCAGGGAATGAAAAACTGTTTTTT
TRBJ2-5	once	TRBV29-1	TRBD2	CSVAGNEHQYF	TGCAGCGTAGCGGGGAACGAACACCAGTACTTC
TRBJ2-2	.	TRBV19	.	CASSIVGGISSTGELFF	TGTGCCAGTAGTATAGTGGGCGGGATCTCGTCCACCGGGGAGCTGTTTTTT
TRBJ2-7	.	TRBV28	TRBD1	CASRLQGGTAYEQYF	TGTGCCAGCAGGCTACAGGGGGGAACGGCCTACGAGCAGTACTTC
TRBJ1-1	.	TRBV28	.	CASTRSLTEAFF	TGTGCCAGCACTCGGTCTCTAACTGAAGCTTTCTTT
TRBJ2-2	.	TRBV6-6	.	CASSYSHDTGELFF	TGTGCCAGCAGTTACTCTCACGACACCGGGGAGCTGTTTTTT
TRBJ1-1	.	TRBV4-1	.	CASSPSWVYTEAFF	TGCGCCAGCAGCCCGAGTTGGGTGTACACTGAAGCTTTCTTT
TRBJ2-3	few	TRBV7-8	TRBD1	CASIDFRDRSTDTQYF	TGTGCCAGCATCGACTTCCGGGACAGAAGCACAGATACGCAGTATTTT
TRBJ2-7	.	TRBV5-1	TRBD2	CASSFSWTSSSYEQYF	TGCGCCAGCAGCTTCTCCTGGACTAGTAGCTCCTACGAGCAGTACTTC
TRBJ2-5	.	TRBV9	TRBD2	CASSPGLAGATETQYF	TGTGCCAGCAGCCCAGGACTAGCGGGAGCGACGGAGACCCAGTACTTC
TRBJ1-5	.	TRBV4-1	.	CASSLGGLSNQPQHF	TGCGCCAGCAGCCTTGGGGGACTTTCCAATCAGCCCCAGCATTTT
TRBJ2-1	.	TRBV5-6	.	CASSLAGTPGFF	TGTGCCAGCAGCTTGGCCGGGACCCCGGGGTTCTTC
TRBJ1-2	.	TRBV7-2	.	CASSPGGGQGNGYTF	TGTGCCAGCAGCCCGGGGGGAGGCCAGGGGAATGGCTACACCTTC
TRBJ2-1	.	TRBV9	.	CASSVALGNEQFF	TGTGCCAGCAGCGTAGCCCTCGGAAATGAGCAGTTCTTC